Below are 14 T cell receptor beta chains sequenced from a single sample in a study of CD8 T cells in Susac syndrome. With random hexamers, reverse transcription was performed on about 0.5 to 1 ug of RNA. TCRdb analysed the immunoSEQ multiplex PCR reads with MiXCR anew, one entry per CDR3 protein. The sample has around 140,000 distinct CDR3 sequences, over 80% seen once. The sequenced material came from CD8+ T cells from PBMCs. All receptors derive from a human donor with multiple sclerosis.

This sequence joins TRBV6-5 and TRBJ2-5; tentatively, D is TRBD1 or TRBD2 (5 bases each). CDR1 is MNHEY and CDR2 is SVGAGI in the germline V gene. CDR3 size: 13 residues. Trimming left V 2 bases short and J 1 base short, with 5 bases between. The CDR3 sequence: CASSYGGQETQYF. In DNA form, the CDR3 reads TGTGCCAGCAGTTACGGGGGCCAAGAGACCCAGTACTTC.

This CDR3 is CASSPRGPGVTF. Written as DNA, the CDR3 is TGTGCCAGCAGCCCCAGGGGGCCCGGGGTCACCTTC. The genes are TRBV7-9 and TRBJ1-2, with 8 bases matching TRBD1. The trim removed 5 bases at V and 13 bases at J, leaving 9 bases unmatched. CDR3 length equals 12 residues. Germline CDR1 reads SEHNR; CDR2 reads FQNEAQ (reference sequence).

The J gene is TRBJ2-1, the V gene TRBV7-9, with 10 bases that match TRBD1. CDR1 SEHNR and CDR2 FQNEAQ come from the germline V gene (reference sequence). This CDR3 spans 16 amino acids. Trimming at V came to 3 bases and at J to 0 bases, leaving 2 bases not matched to a gene. The CDR3 nucleotides are TGTGCCAGCAGCTTTTGGACAGGGGGCTCCTACAATGAGCAGTTCTTC. It is translated as CASSFWTGGSYNEQFF.

The chain has TRBV5-5 and TRBJ2-7; D gene uncertain. V was clipped by 3 bases and J by 2 bases, with 9 bases between them. Germline V gene lookup returns CDR1 SGHKS and CDR2 YYEKEE (reference sequence). The length of the CDR3 is 13 residues. The CDR3 here is CASSWLAPYEQYF. DNA for the CDR3: TGTGCCAGCAGCTGGCTGGCTCCCTACGAGCAGTACTTC.

This clonotype appeared a few times. DNA of the CDR3: TGTGCCAGCAGTTTATTTGGGCGGCTGAACACTGAAGCTTTCTTT. This encodes CASSLFGRLNTEAFF. The rearrangement links TRBV27 to TRBJ1-1, with no clear D. The CDR3 has 15 amino acids. V was shortened by 1 base and J by 0 bases, with 9 bases between the two germline ends. CDR1 is MNHEY, CDR2 SMNVEV, per germline (reference sequence).

The chain couples TRBV19 to TRBJ1-5; no clear D gene. This CDR3 has 14 amino acids. Germline lookup yields CDR1 LNHDA and CDR2 SQIVND (reference sequence). Trimming removed 5 bases from V and 6 bases from J, with 14 bases in between. The CDR3 sequence is CASSRPAGSQPQHF. Written as DNA, the CDR3 is TGTGCCAGTAGTCGCCCCGCGGGAAGTCAGCCCCAGCATTTT.

The genes are TRBV19 and TRBJ2-1, with 11 bases lining up with TRBD2. CDR3 size: 15 residues. Losses at the gene ends were 6 bases for V and 7 bases for J; bases not matched to a gene: 8. CDR1 LNHDA and CDR2 SQIVND come from the germline V gene (reference sequence). The CDR3 spells CASRELAGAGNEQFF. In DNA form, the CDR3 reads TGTGCCAGTAGAGAACTAGCGGGAGCGGGGAATGAGCAGTTCTTC.

The chain uses TRBV13 and TRBJ1-1, with D unresolved. The V gene's germline CDR1 is PRHDT and CDR2 FYEKMQ (reference sequence). The CDR3 is 14 residues long. The V and J ends lost 1 base and 4 bases respectively, with 10 bases between them. In DNA, the CDR3 is TGTGCCAGCAGCTTAGTGGTTCCGAGCACTGAAGCTTTCTTT. Translated: CASSLVVPSTEAFF.

The chain carries TRBV12-3 or TRBV12-4 and TRBJ2-3; 8 nucleotides line up with TRBD2. V lost 5 bases and J lost 4; bases outside the gene matches: 8. The CDR3 spans 15 residues. CDR3 sequence reads: CASSPSGSEADTQYF. For the CDR3, the DNA is TGTGCCAGCAGTCCGAGCGGGAGTGAGGCAGATACGCAGTATTTT.

This clonotype appeared a few times. J is TRBJ1-1 and V is TRBV2; D is undetermined. Germline V lookup: CDR1 SNHLY, CDR2 FYNNEI. V lost 8 bases to trimming and J lost 1 base, with 17 bases between them. The CDR3 consists of 15 residues. CDR3 nucleotide sequence: TGTGCCAGCCTGCCCCCCCCAGAGAAGAACACTGAAGCTTTCTTT. Protein: CASLPPPEKNTEAFF.

This chain uses TRBV12-3 or TRBV12-4 with TRBJ1-4; D may be TRBD1 (6 bases). There are 17 residues in the CDR3. V lost 5 bases and J lost 8, with 24 bases in between. CDR3 protein: CASSPVNYTGAVEKLFF. The CDR3, as DNA: TGTGCCAGCAGTCCCGTCAATTATACGGGGGCTGTGGAAAAACTGTTTTTT.

V and J are TRBV4-1 and TRBJ1-3; no firm D call. The CDR3 loop spans 15 amino acids. Trimming left V 1 base short and J 0 bases short, with 7 bases between. Germline CDR1 is MGHRA and CDR2 is YSYEKL. CDR3 in DNA: TGCGCCAGCAGCCAAGGTTTCCCCTCTGGAAACACCATATATTTT. Translating gives CASSQGFPSGNTIYF.

The sample holds a few counts of this clonotype. This sequence joins TRBV6-5 and TRBJ2-5, with 10 bases fitting TRBD1. The CDR3 is 15 residues long. V shed 4 bases, J shed 1 base, and the junction held 3 bases outside the gene matches. Germline CDR1 reads MNHEY; CDR2 reads SVGAGI. This CDR3 reads CASSSRDRGQETQYF. The CDR3, as DNA: TGTGCCAGCAGTTCTCGGGACAGGGGCCAAGAGACCCAGTACTTC.

The genes are TRBV19 and TRBJ1-4, with 7 nucleotides matching TRBD1. The CDR3 consists of 16 residues. CDR1 LNHDA and CDR2 SQIVND come from the germline V gene (reference sequence). The V and J ends lost 9 bases and 2 bases, in that order; junction bases with no gene match: 12. DNA for the CDR3: TGTGCCAGCCATATGTGGGCGGGACAGACTAATGAAAAACTGTTTTTT. Its protein is CASHMWAGQTNEKLFF.